Listed below are T cell receptor beta chains from one sample, sequenced in a study of shared clonotypes between healthy human individuals. Profiled with immunoSEQ multiplex PCR; TCRdb holds only in-frame clones, not every one. The profile covers 90,000 to 120,000 clones, with 67% appearing a single time and about 24% taken by the ten largest. The sample consisted of memory CD8+ T cells sorted from blood. Receptor source: a woman aged 25 to 39 in good health. The CDR3 runs from the conserved cysteine through the conserved F or W. D genes are given only for firm matches. Expanded clones get a size class; other rows say once, few or many, or leave the size out.

V	D	J	length	size	DNA	CDR3
TRBV9	TRBD1	TRBJ2-7	16	-	TGTGCCAGCAGCGTAGGTCAGGGACAGATGAGCTACGAGCAGTACTTC	CASSVGQGQMSYEQYF
TRBV2	TRBD2	TRBJ2-3	15	medium-sized	TGTGCCAGCAGTGAAGAAGCGGGAGGGGTAGATACGCAGTATTTT	CASSEEAGGVDTQYF
TRBV7-3	-	TRBJ1-1	13	-	TGTGCCAGCAGCTCTCAGGGGAACACTGAAGCTTTCTTT	CASSSQGNTEAFF
TRBV30	-	TRBJ1-2	10	-	TGTGCCTGGGAACATTATGGCTACACCTTC	CAWEHYGYTF
TRBV27	TRBD2	TRBJ2-7	14	-	TGTGCCAGCAGTGTACTAGCGGGAGTGGTGGAGCAGTACTTC	CASSVLAGVVEQYF
TRBV4-1	-	TRBJ1-3	16	-	TGCGCCAGCAGCCAAGATCCCCGGGGCCCGGGAAACACCATATATTTT	CASSQDPRGPGNTIYF
TRBV5-1	TRBD1	TRBJ1-2	13	-	TGCGCCAGCAGCTTAGGACAGGGTCGCGGCTACACCTTC	CASSLGQGRGYTF
TRBV5-1	TRBD2	TRBJ2-3	16	once	TGCGCCAGCAGCCCGACTAGCGGGTCTAGCACAGATACGCAGTATTTT	CASSPTSGSSTDTQYF
TRBV15	-	TRBJ1-5	12	-	TGTGCCACCAGCTCTACTAATCAGCCCCAGCATTTT	CATSSTNQPQHF
TRBV6-1	TRBD2	TRBJ2-3	18	-	TGTGCCAGCAGTGAGGGTACCCTTGGACTAGCGGGACCAGATACGCAGTATTTT	CASSEGTLGLAGPDTQYF